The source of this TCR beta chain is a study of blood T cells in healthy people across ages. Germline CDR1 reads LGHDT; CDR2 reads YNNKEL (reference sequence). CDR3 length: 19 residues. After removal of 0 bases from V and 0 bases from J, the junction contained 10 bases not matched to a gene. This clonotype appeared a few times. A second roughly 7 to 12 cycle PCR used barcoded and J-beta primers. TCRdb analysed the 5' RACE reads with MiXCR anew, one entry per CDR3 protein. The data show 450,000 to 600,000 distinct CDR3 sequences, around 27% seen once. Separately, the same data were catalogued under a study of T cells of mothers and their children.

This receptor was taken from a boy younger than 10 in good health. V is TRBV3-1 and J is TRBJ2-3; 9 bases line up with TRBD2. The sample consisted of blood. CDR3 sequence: CASSQEAGSGRKSTDTQYF. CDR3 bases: TGTGCCAGCAGCCAAGAGGCGGGTAGCGGGAGAAAAAGCACAGATACGCAGTATTTT.